These 27 T cell receptor beta chains were sequenced from one sample in a study of blood T cell repertoires in COVID-19. Here immunoSEQ multiplex PCR was the method, and the copy in TCRdb shows in-frame clones only, minus some. The sample holds about 30,000 clones, around nine tenths seen once. Sample: peripheral blood. The receptors shown here come from a man aged 70 or older with acute or convalescent COVID-19.

The J gene is TRBJ1-3, the V gene TRBV10-2, with D perhaps TRBD1 (5 bases). CDR3 length: 14 amino acids. CDR1 is WSHSY and CDR2 is SAAADI in the germline V gene. Trimming left V 8 bases short and J 1 base short, with 12 bases between. CDR3 coding DNA: TGCGCCAGCTCTGTCGACAGATCTGGAAACACCATATATTTT. Translated: CASSVDRSGNTIYF.

J is TRBJ2-5 and V is TRBV3-1 (or the pseudogene TRBV3-2); 9 bases map to TRBD2. Unmatched junction bases numbered 7, after V lost 6 bases and J lost 2 bases. In germline, CDR1 is LGHDT, CDR2 YNNKEL (reference sequence). CDR3 length equals 15 residues. In DNA form, the CDR3 reads TGTGCCAGCAGGACGGGCCTAGCGGGGCAAGAGACCCAGTACTTC. This translates into CASRTGLAGQETQYF.

J is TRBJ1-2 and V is TRBV29-1; tentative D call: TRBD1 (5 bases). The V end was cut by 7 bases, the J end by 2 bases, with 14 bases between. Per germline, CDR1 SQVTM and CDR2 ANQGSEA. The CDR3 is 13 residues long. The CDR3 bases are TGCAGCGGAGGGGAGGGAGCGAACTATGGCTACACCTTC. Amino acid sequence: CSGGEGANYGYTF.

This chain links TRBV18 with TRBJ2-2; D gene unclear. Looked up from germline, CDR1 is KGHSH and CDR2 is LQKENI. With 5 bases removed from V and 1 base from J, the gap between germline ends came to 5 bases. This CDR3 region has 13 residues. CDR3 sequence: CASSSENTGELFF. The CDR3 nucleotides read TGTGCCAGCTCAAGCGAGAACACCGGGGAGCTGTTTTTT.

This rearrangement joins TRBV28 to TRBJ1-6; 9 bases are a match to TRBD1. The CDR3 length is 18 residues. V trimming: 0 bases; J trimming: 5 bases; junction bases outside the gene matches: 8. CDR1 MDHEN and CDR2 SYDVKM come from the germline V gene. The CDR3 bases are TGTGCCAGCAGTTTATGGGTTTCTGGACAGGGGAATAATTCACCCCTCCACTTT. Its protein is CASSLWVSGQGNNSPLHF.

This sequence joins TRBV5-1 and TRBJ2-3; 11 bases fit TRBD1. This CDR3 is built from 16 residues. CDR1 and CDR2 (germline): SGHRS, YFSETQ. V dropped 3 bases and J dropped 5; count of bases not matched to a gene: 8. In DNA, the CDR3 is TGCGCCAGCAGCTCAGCCGGGACAGGGGGGAAAGATACGCAGTATTTT. Translating it yields CASSSAGTGGKDTQYF.

The chain recombines TRBV6-2 or TRBV6-3 with TRBJ2-6; a weak D match, TRBD1 (5 bases). The CDR3 has 17 residues. Germline loops: CDR1 MNHEY, CDR2 SVGEGT. V shed 4 bases and J shed 2 bases, with 15 bases lying between them. The CDR3 nucleotides are TGTGCCAGCAGTTCGCGAAACAGGTCACCTGGGGCCAACGTCCTGACTTTC. This encodes CASSSRNRSPGANVLTF.

Here the CDR3 reads CASSFAGTSGTDTQYF. The CDR3 DNA is TGTGCCAGCAGCTTCGCAGGGACTAGCGGCACAGATACGCAGTATTTT. The J gene is TRBJ2-3, the V gene TRBV7-2; 10 nucleotides match TRBD2. Trimming cost V 3 bases and J 1 base; bases outside gene matches: 4. The germline V gene encodes CDR1 SGHTA and CDR2 FQGNSA. This CDR3 spans 16 amino acids.

The chain couples TRBV5-6 to TRBJ2-7, with 8 bases lining up with TRBD1. Germline CDR1 is SGHDT and CDR2 is YYEEEE. Trimming removed 4 bases from V and 4 bases from J; junction bases left unmatched: 4. This CDR3 spans 13 amino acids. The CDR3 DNA reads as TGTGCCAGCAGCCGGGACAGGCTTTACGAGCAGTACTTC. Encoded protein: CASSRDRLYEQYF. The entire variable domain, with the rest obtained from reference TRBV5-6 and TRBJ2-7, is as follows: DAGVTQSPTHLIKTRGQQVTLRCSPKSGHDTVSWYQQALGQGPQFIFQYYEEEERQRGNFPDRFSGHQFPNYSSELNVNALLLGDSALYLCASSRDRLYEQYFGPGTRLTVT.

The genes are TRBV3-1 (or the pseudogene TRBV3-2) and TRBJ1-2; D unclear. The length of the CDR3 is 14 residues. With 2 bases removed from V and 8 bases from J, the gap between germline ends came to 15 bases. Germline V gives CDR1 LGHDT, CDR2 YNNKEL (reference sequence). CDR3: CASSQSRGAGGYTF. In nucleotides, the CDR3 is TGTGCCAGCAGCCAATCACGGGGTGCTGGGGGCTACACCTTC.

This chain connects TRBV19 to TRBJ1-4; 12 positions match TRBD1. The trim removed 7 bases at V and 6 bases at J, leaving 6 bases unmatched. The germline V gene has CDR1 LNHDA and CDR2 SQIVND (reference sequence). The CDR3 consists of 15 residues. This chain's CDR3 is CASTSWDRGHEKLFF. CDR3 in DNA: TGTGCCAGTACTTCCTGGGACAGGGGGCATGAAAAACTGTTTTTT.

This clone was seen more than once but under ten times. The chain uses TRBV7-2 and TRBJ2-1, with 7 bases lining up with TRBD1. Per the germline V gene, CDR1 is SGHTA and CDR2 is FQGNSA. The V gene end was trimmed by 5 bases and the J gene end by 0 bases; junction bases not matched to a gene: 16. CDR3 length: 19 amino acids. The CDR3 DNA sequence: TGTGCCAGCAGCCTTAGCGTGACAGGGCCACCTAGCTCCTACAATGAGCAGTTCTTC. Protein: CASSLSVTGPPSSYNEQFF.

The chain links TRBV18 to TRBJ1-4, with D hard to call. From germline, CDR1 is KGHSH and CDR2 LQKENI. CDR3 length: 13 amino acids. The V gene lost 4 bases and the J gene lost 8 bases, with 11 bases spanning the gap. The chain's CDR3 is CASSLREQEKLFF. CDR3 coding DNA: TGTGCCAGCTCACTCCGGGAGCAGGAAAAACTGTTTTTT. Filled out from reference TRBV18 and TRBJ1-4, the complete variable domain reads NAGVMQNPRHLVRRRGQEARLRCSPMKGHSHVYWYRQLPEEGLKFMVYLQKENIIDESGMPKERFSAEFPKEGPSILRIQQVVRGDSAAYFCASSLREQEKLFFGSGTQLSVL.

V is TRBV5-1 and J is TRBJ2-2, with D perhaps TRBD2 (6 bases). The CDR3 is 15 amino acids. Trimming took 2 bases from V and 6 from J, leaving 14 bases between them. CDR1 is SGHRS, CDR2 YFSETQ, per germline. The CDR3 reads CASSLLAGEAGELFF. The CDR3, as DNA: TGCGCCAGCAGCTTACTAGCAGGCGAAGCCGGGGAGCTGTTTTTT.

This clone counts as medium-sized. The V and J genes are TRBV3-1 (or the pseudogene TRBV3-2) and TRBJ1-1; 8 nucleotides line up with TRBD1. The CDR3 covers 12 residues. In germline, CDR1 is LGHDT, CDR2 YNNKEL (reference sequence). The trim removed 1 base at V and 8 bases at J, leaving 0 bases unmatched. CDR3 nucleotides: TGTGCCAGCAGCCAAGGGGACAGGGAAGCTTTCTTT. It yields the protein CASSQGDREAFF.

This clone was observed a single time. V gene TRBV6-6 combines with J gene TRBJ2-1; D is possibly TRBD2 (6 bases). Trimming cost V 5 bases and J 8 bases, with 19 bases left between them. CDR3 length: 15 amino acids. Germline CDR1 reads MNHNY; CDR2 reads SVGAGI (reference sequence). CDR3 in DNA: TGTGCCAGCAGTCCCGGGGGACTGTCTCTCTATGAGCAGTTCTTC. Its protein is CASSPGGLSLYEQFF.

The chain has TRBV5-3 and TRBJ1-4; no reliable D call. TRBV5-3 is an ORF for which the function is uncertain. This CDR3 comprises 14 residues. Trimming removed 5 bases from V and 4 bases from J, with 12 bases in between. CDR3 DNA sequence: TGTGCCAGAAGTTACGGCGGCTGTAATGAAAAACTGTTTTTT. Encoded protein: CARSYGGCNEKLFF.

Only one count was recorded for this clone. This chain joins TRBV7-2 and TRBJ1-6, with D unresolved. The germline V and J ends were trimmed by 4 bases and 10 bases, with 11 bases remaining between them. Germline V gene lookup returns CDR1 SGHTA and CDR2 FQGNSA. The CDR3 covers 13 residues. CDR3 DNA: TGTGCCAGCAGCTCCGGGTCGGGGTCACCCCTCCACTTT. Translating gives CASSSGSGSPLHF. Using reference TRBV7-2 and TRBJ1-6 for the parts outside the CDR3, the full variable domain is GAGVSQSPSNKVTEKGKDVELRCDPISGHTALYWYRQSLGQGLEFLIYFQGNSAPDKSGLPSDRFSAERTGGSVSTLTIQRTQQEDSAVYLCASSSGSGSPLHFGNGTRLTVT.

The V gene is TRBV30, the J gene TRBJ2-5; D may be TRBD2 (6 bases). The CDR3 extends over 15 amino acids. V was clipped by 2 bases and J by 6 bases, with 19 bases between them. Germline V CDR1 and CDR2: GTSNPN, SVGIG (reference sequence). The CDR3 DNA is TGTGCCTGGAGTATTAGCGGAAACCCGGGGAAGACCCAGTACTTC. Protein product: CAWSISGNPGKTQYF.

The chain has TRBV5-4 and TRBJ2-3, with D unclear. CDR3 length: 14 amino acids. CDR1 and CDR2 (germline): SGHNT, YYREEE (reference sequence). With 3 bases removed from V and 4 bases from J, the gap between germline ends came to 12 bases. The CDR3 DNA reads TGTGCCAGCAGCTACCGAGGCAGCCCAGATACGCAGTATTTT. Translated: CASSYRGSPDTQYF.

This sequence joins TRBV28 and TRBJ1-1, with 7 bases fitting TRBD1. The germline CDR1 and CDR2 sequences are MDHEN and SYDVKM. The trim removed 6 bases at V and 1 base at J, leaving 5 bases unmatched. This CDR3 comprises 14 residues. As DNA, the CDR3 is TGTGCCAGCAGAAAAGGGGGCCGGAACACTGAAGCTTTCTTT. Residues: CASRKGGRNTEAFF.

V gene TRBV24-1 combines with J gene TRBJ2-1; D perhaps matches TRBD2 (6 bases). Deletions cut 7 bases from V and 5 bases from J, with 8 bases between. This CDR3 has 12 residues. The germline V gene encodes CDR1 KGHDR and CDR2 SFDVKD. Written as DNA, the CDR3 is TGTGCCACCAGGGGCGGGAACAATGAGCAGTTCTTC. Its protein is CATRGGNNEQFF.

This chain joins TRBV5-1 and TRBJ2-3; 10 nucleotides line up with TRBD1. Per the germline V gene, CDR1 is SGHRS and CDR2 is YFSETQ. Trimming cost V 0 bases and J 4 bases; bases outside gene matches: 5. The CDR3 extends over 16 amino acids. CDR3 loop: CASSLAAGQGADTQYF. As DNA, the CDR3 is TGCGCCAGCAGCTTGGCCGCTGGACAGGGGGCAGATACGCAGTATTTT.

The J gene is TRBJ2-7, the V gene TRBV5-4; TRBD2 agrees at 12 bases. With V trimmed by 4 bases and J by 7 bases, 15 bases remained unmatched. Germline CDR1 SGHNT, CDR2 YYREEE (reference sequence). The CDR3 is 17 amino acids. The DNA of the CDR3 is TGTGCCAGCAGCGGACTACTAGCGGGGGGCCCCCCCACGGAGCAGTACTTC. It codes for CASSGLLAGGPPTEQYF.

Regarding this clone: One end of the junction is discordant with germline, which a read error may explain. The V and J genes are TRBV5-6 and TRBJ1-4; D is undetermined. This CDR3 comprises 14 residues. CDR1 is SGHDT, CDR2 YYEEEE, per germline. CDR3 nucleotides: TGTGCCAGCCGCTTCGGGACAACTAATGAAAAACTGTTTTTT. Translation gives CASRFGTTNEKLFF.

The chain employs TRBV27 and TRBJ2-5; TRBD1 is a possible D gene (7 bases). In germline, CDR1 is MNHEY, CDR2 SMNVEV (reference sequence). V shed 5 bases and J shed 10 bases, with 23 bases lying between them. The CDR3 length is 15 residues. The CDR3 protein is CASSQGGTGRGFQYF. As DNA, the CDR3 is TGTGCCAGCAGTCAGGGGGGAACCGGGAGAGGGTTCCAGTACTTC.

This clone was recorded once. The V call is TRBV19, the J call TRBJ1-5; TRBD1 is a possible D gene (6 bases). There are 18 residues in the CDR3. Between the trimmed V and J ends, which lost 5 bases and 0 bases, there was a span of 20 bases. CDR1 is LNHDA and CDR2 is SQIVND in the germline V gene (reference sequence). CDR3 region: CASSPRDTWSYSNQPQHF. In DNA form, the CDR3 reads TGTGCCAGTAGTCCTCGGGACACCTGGAGTTATAGCAATCAGCCCCAGCATTTT.